A selection of T cell receptor beta chains follows, all from one sample in a study of identical twins. A single record per CDR3 protein comes from TCRdb applying MiXCR to the 5' RACE reads. Among fewer than 900,000 distinct CDR3 sequences listed, approximately 18% were seen once. These data were also filed under a second study, of T cells expressing NK-cell markers.

Sequencing was performed on PBMCs. The receptors here all came from a woman aged 18-30 years in good health. The CDR3 runs from the conserved cysteine through the conserved F or W. D genes are given only for firm matches. Some rows mark clone size as missing; the rest say once, few, many or name a class of expanded clone.

abundance,j_gene,d_gene,v_gene,CDR3aa,CDR3nt
NA,TRBJ2-6,NA,TRBV12-3/TRBV12-4,CASSPLLHPSGANVLTF,TGTGCCAGCAGCCCCTTATTACATCCCTCTGGGGCCAACGTCCTGACTTTC
NA,TRBJ1-2,NA,TRBV6-5,CASSYFTTNYGYTF,TGTGCCAGCAGTTACTTTACAACGAACTATGGCTACACCTTC
few,TRBJ2-7,TRBD2,TRBV6-1,CASRGGDRVYEQYF,TGTGCCAGCAGGGGAGGGGATAGGGTCTACGAGCAGTACTTC
NA,TRBJ2-7,NA,TRBV7-2,CASSLARGPGYEQYF,TGTGCCAGCAGCTTAGCGAGGGGACCAGGGTACGAGCAGTACTTC
few,TRBJ2-1,TRBD1,TRBV12-3/TRBV12-4,CASRTGAHEQFF,TGTGCCAGCAGAACAGGGGCCCATGAGCAGTTCTTC
NA,TRBJ2-4,NA,TRBV5-1,CASTPLLGTIQYF,TGCGCCAGCACCCCGTTGCTCGGTACCATTCAGTACTTC
few,TRBJ2-3,NA,TRBV7-2,CASSLAIGDTQYF,TGTGCCAGCAGCTTAGCCATAGGCGATACGCAGTATTTT
NA,TRBJ2-5,TRBD2,TRBV12-3/TRBV12-4,CASREGTSGDQETQYF,TGTGCCAGCAGAGAGGGGACTAGCGGGGACCAAGAGACCCAGTACTTC
NA,TRBJ1-2,NA,TRBV7-9,CASSPDTDGYTF,TGTGCCAGCAGCCCCGACACGGATGGCTACACCTTC
NA,TRBJ1-2,NA,TRBV16,CASSQTRANYYGYTF,TGTGCCAGCAGCCAAACAAGGGCTAATTACTATGGCTACACCTTC
NA,TRBJ1-1,NA,TRBV18,CASSFRAGRDEAFF,TGTGCCAGCTCATTTCGCGCCGGGAGGGATGAAGCTTTCTTT
few,TRBJ1-2,NA,TRBV20-1,CSATGNGGYTF,TGCAGTGCTACAGGGAATGGTGGCTACACCTTC
few,TRBJ2-1,NA,TRBV3-1,CASSQRDGYNEQFF,TGTGCCAGCAGCCAAAGGGACGGGTACAATGAGCAGTTCTTC
few,TRBJ2-5,TRBD2,TRBV7-9,CASSHGTSGIDQETQYF,TGTGCCAGCAGCCACGGGACTAGCGGGATAGATCAAGAGACCCAGTACTTC
NA,TRBJ2-7,NA,TRBV6-1,CASEQSLEQYF,TGTGCCAGCGAGCAGAGCCTCGAGCAGTACTTC
NA,TRBJ2-7,TRBD2,TRBV6-1,CASSARLAGGYEQYF,TGTGCCAGCAGTGCCCGACTAGCGGGAGGTTACGAGCAGTACTTC
NA,TRBJ2-7,TRBD1,TRBV23-1,CASSLLMAGGEQYF,TGCGCCAGCAGTCTCCTAATGGCAGGGGGCGAGCAGTACTTC
few,TRBJ2-3,NA,TRBV5-1,CATKGATSGSTDTQYF,TGCGCCACAAAAGGGGCTACCAGCGGGAGCACAGATACGCAGTATTTT
few,TRBJ2-3,NA,TRBV20-1,CSVQADTDTQYF,TGCAGTGTTCAGGCCGACACAGATACGCAGTATTTT
few,TRBJ2-3,NA,TRBV3-1,CASSQVRVREGHTDTQYF,TGTGCCAGCAGCCAAGTTCGAGTGAGAGAGGGACACACAGATACGCAGTATTTT
NA,TRBJ2-2,NA,TRBV20-1,CSAMSSGELFF,TGCAGTGCCATGAGCTCCGGGGAGCTGTTTTTT
NA,TRBJ2-5,TRBD2,TRBV4-3,CASSQIGGLSETQYF,TGCGCCAGCAGCCAGATCGGGGGACTATCAGAGACCCAGTACTTC
NA,TRBJ2-3,TRBD1,TRBV4-2,CASSSDRASTDTQYF,TGTGCCAGCAGCTCTGACAGGGCTAGCACAGATACGCAGTATTTT
few,TRBJ1-6,NA,TRBV5-1,CASSTSGERNSPLHF,TGCGCCAGCAGCACATCAGGGGAGAGGAATTCACCCCTCCACTTT
NA,TRBJ1-3,NA,TRBV20-1,CSASGGTGNTIYF,TGCAGTGCTAGTGGGGGAACTGGAAACACCATATATTTT
NA,TRBJ2-1,NA,TRBV29-1,CSAKWRGYNEQFF,TGCAGCGCAAAGTGGAGGGGTTACAATGAGCAGTTCTTC
NA,TRBJ2-7,NA,TRBV7-2,CASSPLRLSPYEQYF,TGTGCCAGCAGCCCCCTGCGGTTATCTCCGTACGAGCAGTACTTC
NA,TRBJ2-5,TRBD1,TRBV5-1,CASSLEDRDGETQYF,TGCGCCAGCAGCTTAGAGGACAGGGACGGAGAGACCCAGTACTTC
NA,TRBJ2-5,NA,TRBV20-1,CSALDPGNQETQYF,TGCAGTGCCCTAGATCCCGGGAACCAAGAGACCCAGTACTTC
NA,TRBJ2-2,NA,TRBV27,CASCQGSGELFF,TGTGCCAGCTGTCAGGGTTCCGGGGAGCTGTTTTTT
NA,TRBJ1-2,TRBD1,TRBV20-1,CSARGPMTGTGGYTF,TGCAGTGCTAGAGGCCCTATGACAGGGACGGGGGGCTACACCTTC
few,TRBJ2-3,NA,TRBV18,CASSPGDYSTDTQYF,TGTGCCAGCTCACCGGGCGACTATAGCACAGATACGCAGTATTTT
few,TRBJ2-7,TRBD2,TRBV20-1,CSASGLAGGNEQYF,TGCAGTGCTAGTGGACTAGCGGGAGGCAACGAGCAGTACTTC
NA,TRBJ2-3,NA,TRBV12-3/TRBV12-4,CASSLAEGGRTDTQYF,TGTGCCAGCAGTTTAGCGGAGGGGGGTAGGACAGATACGCAGTATTTT
NA,TRBJ1-1,TRBD1,TRBV6-4,CASSTATGEAFF,TGTGCCAGCAGTACAGCGACAGGGGAAGCTTTCTTT
few,TRBJ2-1,NA,TRBV10-2,CASSTGFDYNEQFF,TGCGCCAGCAGTACCGGTTTTGATTACAATGAGCAGTTCTTC
NA,TRBJ2-2,NA,TRBV29-1,CSVEATGELFF,TGCAGCGTTGAGGCCACCGGGGAGCTGTTTTTT
NA,TRBJ2-1,TRBD1,TRBV24-1,CATSDRGTGAYNEQFF,TGTGCCACCAGTGATAGGGGGACAGGAGCCTACAATGAGCAGTTCTTC
few,TRBJ1-1,NA,TRBV6-1,CASTPDPNTEAFF,TGTGCCAGCACCCCTGACCCGAACACTGAAGCTTTCTTT
NA,TRBJ1-1,NA,TRBV7-2,CASSLESGDTEAFF,TGTGCCAGCAGCTTAGAATCCGGGGATACTGAAGCTTTCTTT
many,TRBJ2-7,NA,TRBV7-8,CASSILRSAYEQYF,TGTGCCAGCAGCATACTTAGAAGCGCCTACGAGCAGTACTTC
few,TRBJ1-1,NA,TRBV7-8,CASSPSTASTEAFF,TGTGCCAGCAGCCCATCGACAGCCAGCACTGAAGCTTTCTTT
few,TRBJ1-4,NA,TRBV3-1,CASSQTDEKLFF,TGTGCCAGCAGCCAAACGGATGAAAAACTGTTTTTT
NA,TRBJ2-1,TRBD2,TRBV12-3/TRBV12-4,CASSPSLLAGGGYNEQFF,TGTGCCAGCAGTCCGTCCCTACTAGCGGGAGGGGGCTACAATGAGCAGTTCTTC
many,TRBJ1-2,NA,TRBV20-1,CSARDGRNNYGYTF,TGCAGTGCTAGAGATGGAAGGAATAACTATGGCTACACCTTC